Listed here is a single T cell receptor beta chain. Its antigen is unidentified. The data are from a study of cytomegalovirus exposure and HLA in healthy donors. The length of the CDR3 is 13 residues. J was trimmed by 7 bases and V by 2 bases; bases with no gene match: 3. Looked up from germline, CDR1 is SGHDT and CDR2 is YYEEEE. The study's findings and limits: Productive status was seen about 87% or about 30% of the time for most TCR beta V segments in an earlier analysis. Immune exposure was documented only through CMV serostatus.

With 60 Vbeta and 13 Jbeta primers, the PCR was carried out. Clones were sequenced by immunoSEQ multiplex PCR, and TCRdb holds only the in-frame ones, with some missing. This repertoire shows approximately 200,000 clones, 79% found once; its top ten account for 4.4%. Sequenced: PBMCs. The genes are TRBV5-6 and TRBJ1-1; 9 nucleotides align to TRBD1. This TCR came from a woman aged 25-40 years in good health and CMV-seropositive. CDR3 coding DNA: TGTGCCAGCAGCTTACAGGGGGCGTATGAAGCTTTCTTT. Its translation is CASSLQGAYEAFF.